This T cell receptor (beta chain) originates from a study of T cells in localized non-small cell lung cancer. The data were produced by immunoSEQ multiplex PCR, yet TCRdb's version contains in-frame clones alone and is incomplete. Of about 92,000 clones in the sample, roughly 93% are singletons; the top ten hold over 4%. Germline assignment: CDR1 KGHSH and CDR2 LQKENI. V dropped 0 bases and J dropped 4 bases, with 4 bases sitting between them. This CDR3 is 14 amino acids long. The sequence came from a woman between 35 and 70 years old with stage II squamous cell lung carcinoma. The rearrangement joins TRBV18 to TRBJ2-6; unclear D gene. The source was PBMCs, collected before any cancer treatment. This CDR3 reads CASSPPPGANVLTF. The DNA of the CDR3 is TGTGCCAGCTCACCACCGCCGGGGGCCAACGTCCTGACTTTC.